What follows are 21 T cell receptor beta chains derived from one specimen sequenced in a study of PD-1 blockade in classical Hodgkin lymphoma. Clones were sequenced by immunoSEQ multiplex PCR, and TCRdb holds only the in-frame ones, with some missing. The sample includes tens of thousands of clones, 70% to 90% of them seen just once. Time point noted: cycle 4 day 1 (C4D1), after more than five weeks of nivolumab. Relapses following autologous stem cell transplantation were seen in all patients, with brentuximab vedotin exposure varying. Material: peripheral blood mononuclear cells (PBMCs), obtained before the fourth cycle of nivolumab. All receptors derive from a human donor with classical Hodgkin lymphoma.

By share of the sample, this clone is medium-sized. The CDR3 protein is CASSQEGYRGYTF. The DNA for the CDR3 is TGCGCCAGCAGCCAAGAAGGTTATCGGGGCTACACCTTC. The rearrangement links TRBV4-1 to TRBJ1-2; D uncertain. The CDR3 runs 13 residues. Germline V lookup: CDR1 MGHRA, CDR2 YSYEKL. Trimming removed 0 bases from V and 8 bases from J, with 10 bases in between.

The rearrangement joins TRBV7-3 to TRBJ2-5; TRBD2 might be the D (6 bases). The germline V and J ends were trimmed by 8 bases and 5 bases, with 18 bases remaining between them. Per the germline V gene, CDR1 is SGHTA and CDR2 is FQGTGA. The CDR3 consists of 14 residues. The CDR3 DNA follows: TGTGCCAGCGTCGGGCGGGGCCCCGGGGAGACCCAGTACTTC. Translating it yields CASVGRGPGETQYF.

The chain is built from TRBV4-1 and TRBJ1-1; D possibly corresponds to TRBD1 (5 bases). Germline V gives CDR1 MGHRA, CDR2 YSYEKL. The V gene lost 4 bases and the J gene lost 1 base, with 7 bases spanning the gap. This CDR3 is built from 13 residues. The CDR3 is CASSRQGNTEAFF. Here the CDR3 DNA reads TGCGCCAGCAGCCGTCAGGGGAACACTGAAGCTTTCTTT.

This chain uses TRBV6-5 with TRBJ2-3; 9 bases are shared with TRBD2. The CDR3 is made up of 12 amino acids. Germline V CDR1 and CDR2: MNHEY, SVGAGI. Trimming removed 10 bases from V and 6 bases from J; junction bases left unmatched: 5. The CDR3 region is CATRGGYDTQYF. The CDR3 region has the DNA TGTGCCACGCGGGGGGGCTACGATACGCAGTATTTT.

V gene TRBV6-6 combines with J gene TRBJ1-2; no clear D gene. Looked up from germline, CDR1 is MNHNY and CDR2 is SVGAGI (reference sequence). Deletions cut 8 bases from V and 0 bases from J, with 13 bases between. This CDR3 has 14 residues. In DNA, the CDR3 is TGTGCCAGCGGATCTACTGGGTCTAACTATGGCTACACCTTC. Its protein is CASGSTGSNYGYTF.

The CDR3 reads CASSEVLLGHPRFF. As DNA, the CDR3 is TGTGCCAGCAGTGAAGTTCTTTTGGGACATCCTCGCTTCTTC. The rearrangement joins TRBV2 to TRBJ2-1; D possibly corresponds to TRBD1 (6 bases). Trimming pared 1 base from V and 16 bases from J, leaving 20 bases between. This CDR3 has 14 residues. The germline gives CDR1 SNHLY, CDR2 FYNNEI. Supplemented by reference TRBV2 and TRBJ2-1, the full variable domain reads EPEVTQTPSHQVTQMGQEVILRCVPISNHLYFYWYRQILGQKVEFLVSFYNNEISEKSEIFDDQFSVERPDGSNFTLKIRSTKLEDSAMYFCASSEVLLGHPRFFGPGTRLTVL.

The rearrangement uses TRBV7-2 and TRBJ1-2; 9 bases agree with TRBD1. V lost 5 bases to trimming and J lost 8 bases; unmatched junction nucleotides: 24. Germline V lookup: CDR1 SGHTA, CDR2 FQGNSA. CDR3 length equals 19 residues. The CDR3 DNA follows: TGTGCCAGCAGCCTTATTCCGGGACAGGGTCTTCTGGAGGCTCGAGGCTACACCTTC. This translates into CASSLIPGQGLLEARGYTF.

The chain recombines TRBV5-6 with TRBJ2-1; 13 nucleotides line up with TRBD2. This CDR3 region has 17 residues. J lost 5 bases, V lost 1 base, and 6 bases had no gene match. The germline gives CDR1 SGHDT, CDR2 YYEEEE. CDR3 residues: CASSLIRLAGGHNEQFF. The CDR3 DNA follows: TGTGCCAGCAGCTTGATTCGACTAGCGGGGGGCCACAATGAGCAGTTCTTC.

This chain uses TRBV5-1 with TRBJ1-5, with a weak D call TRBD1 (6 bases). V lost 0 bases to trimming and J lost 6 bases, with 13 bases between them. This CDR3 region has 15 residues. Per the germline V gene, CDR1 is SGHRS and CDR2 is YFSETQ. The CDR3 loop is CASSLGVTGTQPQHF. The DNA of the CDR3 is TGCGCCAGCAGCTTGGGGGTCACAGGGACTCAGCCCCAGCATTTT.

The V call is TRBV19, the J call TRBJ1-6; 8 nucleotides match TRBD1. V gave up 7 bases and J gave up 12 bases; unmatched junction bases: 8. This CDR3 spans 13 amino acids. Germline lookup yields CDR1 LNHDA and CDR2 SQIVND (reference sequence). DNA for the CDR3: TGTGCCAGTAATGGGGACAGGCGAGGACCCCTCCACTTT. Translating gives CASNGDRRGPLHF.

This chain uses TRBV19 with TRBJ2-1; no definite D call. The germline V gene has CDR1 LNHDA and CDR2 SQIVND (reference sequence). This CDR3 region has 11 residues. Trimming took off 3 bases at V and 11 bases at J, with 8 bases between the two ends. The CDR3 reads CASSISSKQFF. CDR3 DNA: TGTGCCAGTAGTATTTCCTCAAAGCAGTTCTTC.

J is TRBJ1-1 and V is TRBV7-7; D is unclear. Per the germline V gene, CDR1 is SSHAT and CDR2 is FNYEAQ (reference sequence). The germline V and J ends were trimmed by 1 base and 0 bases, with 15 bases remaining between them. This CDR3 spans 17 amino acids. The CDR3 protein is CASSLVSTEFMNTEAFF. The CDR3, as DNA: TGTGCCAGCAGCTTAGTGAGTACAGAGTTCATGAACACTGAAGCTTTCTTT.

The chain uses TRBV5-6 and TRBJ2-1; a possible D gene is TRBD1 (6 bases). The CDR3 consists of 15 residues. Germline assignment: CDR1 SGHDT and CDR2 YYEEEE. V was cut by 3 bases and J by 6 bases, with 16 bases left in between. CDR3 DNA: TGTGCCAGCAGCTCCCTTGGACAGTCCCCCAATGAGCAGTTCTTC. Encoded protein: CASSSLGQSPNEQFF.

The chain uses TRBV7-9 and TRBJ1-1, with D possibly being TRBD1 (6 bases). The V gene's germline CDR1 is SEHNR and CDR2 FQNEAQ (reference sequence). The CDR3 is made up of 15 amino acids. The V end lost 6 bases, the J end lost 1 base, and 15 bases lay between the germline ends. The CDR3: CASSSQGLKNTEAFF. The CDR3 DNA follows: TGTGCCAGCAGTTCTCAGGGGTTGAAGAACACTGAAGCTTTCTTT.

CDR3 region: CASSLARLADYEQYF. The CDR3 DNA is TGTGCCAGCAGCTTAGCCCGACTAGCGGATTACGAGCAGTACTTC. The rearrangement joins TRBV11-2 to TRBJ2-7; 9 positions match TRBD2. This CDR3 region has 15 residues. The V and J ends lost 1 base and 4 bases, in that order; junction bases with no gene match: 5. CDR1 and CDR2 from the germline V gene are SGHAT and FQNNGV. The full variable domain, in which reference TRBV11-2 and TRBJ2-7 provide the parts outside the CDR3, is EAGVAQSPRYKIIEKRQSVAFWCNPISGHATLYWYQQILGQGPKLLIQFQNNGVVDDSQLPKDRFSAERLKGVDSTLKIQPAKLEDSAVYLCASSLARLADYEQYFGPGTRLTVT.

This chain joins TRBV7-7 and TRBJ2-3; 9 nucleotides align to TRBD1. The CDR3 is 13 residues long. Trimming cost V 5 bases and J 6 bases; bases outside gene matches: 3. The germline V gene encodes CDR1 SSHAT and CDR2 FNYEAQ (reference sequence). CDR3 sequence: CASSKTGGDTQYF. CDR3 nucleotides: TGTGCCAGCAGCAAGACAGGGGGGGATACGCAGTATTTT. Combining the CDR3 with reference TRBV7-7 and TRBJ2-3 gives the whole variable domain GAGVSQSPRYKVTKRGQDVTLRCDPISSHATLYWYQQALGQGPEFLTYFNYEAQPDKSGLPSDRFSAERPEGSISTLTIQRTEQRDSAMYRCASSKTGGDTQYFGPGTRLTVL.

By frequency in the sample, this clone is medium-sized. The chain carries TRBV7-7 and TRBJ1-2; 8 nucleotides line up with TRBD1. CDR1 is SSHAT and CDR2 is FNYEAQ in the germline V gene (reference sequence). There are 15 residues in the CDR3. The J segment lost 3 bases and the V segment lost 5 bases, leaving 8 bases of the junction unmatched. CDR3 region: CASSTDRVPHYGYTF. Written as DNA, the CDR3 is TGTGCCAGCAGCACGGACAGGGTGCCACACTATGGCTACACCTTC.

The V and J genes are TRBV19 and TRBJ2-7; D is uncertain. Trimming shortened V by 3 bases and J by 4 bases, and 16 bases separated the two germline ends. Per germline, CDR1 LNHDA and CDR2 SQIVND (reference sequence). CDR3 length: 15 residues. The CDR3 DNA reads as TGTGCCAGTAGTATTGGGGTGGGCGCGACTTACGAGCAGTACTTC. Protein sequence: CASSIGVGATYEQYF.

The gene calls are TRBV5-1 and TRBJ1-1; 8 positions match TRBD1. From germline, CDR1 is SGHRS and CDR2 YFSETQ. The CDR3 sequence is 17 residues long. J lost 6 bases, V lost 1 base, and 14 bases had no gene match. This chain's CDR3 is CASSLLVGQGNVAEAFF. Here the CDR3 DNA reads TGCGCCAGCAGCTTGCTGGTCGGACAGGGTAATGTGGCTGAAGCTTTCTTT.

The rearrangement links TRBV5-1 to TRBJ1-1, with TRBD1 as a possible D gene (5 bases). The V end was cut by 4 bases, the J end by 7 bases, with 20 bases between. This CDR3 spans 15 amino acids. In germline, CDR1 is SGHRS, CDR2 YFSETQ. The DNA of the CDR3 is TGCGCCAGCAGCCCTCATATAGGGGCGGGAGGTGAAGCTTTCTTT. The encoded protein is CASSPHIGAGGEAFF.

The chain combines TRBV6-1 with TRBJ2-1; TRBD2 might be the D (7 bases). With 0 bases removed from V and 5 bases from J, the gap between germline ends came to 8 bases. Germline CDR1 reads MNHNS; CDR2 reads SASEGT. The CDR3 is 14 amino acids. Here the CDR3 reads CASSEAGGHNEQFF. CDR3 DNA: TGTGCCAGCAGTGAAGCGGGGGGGCACAATGAGCAGTTCTTC.